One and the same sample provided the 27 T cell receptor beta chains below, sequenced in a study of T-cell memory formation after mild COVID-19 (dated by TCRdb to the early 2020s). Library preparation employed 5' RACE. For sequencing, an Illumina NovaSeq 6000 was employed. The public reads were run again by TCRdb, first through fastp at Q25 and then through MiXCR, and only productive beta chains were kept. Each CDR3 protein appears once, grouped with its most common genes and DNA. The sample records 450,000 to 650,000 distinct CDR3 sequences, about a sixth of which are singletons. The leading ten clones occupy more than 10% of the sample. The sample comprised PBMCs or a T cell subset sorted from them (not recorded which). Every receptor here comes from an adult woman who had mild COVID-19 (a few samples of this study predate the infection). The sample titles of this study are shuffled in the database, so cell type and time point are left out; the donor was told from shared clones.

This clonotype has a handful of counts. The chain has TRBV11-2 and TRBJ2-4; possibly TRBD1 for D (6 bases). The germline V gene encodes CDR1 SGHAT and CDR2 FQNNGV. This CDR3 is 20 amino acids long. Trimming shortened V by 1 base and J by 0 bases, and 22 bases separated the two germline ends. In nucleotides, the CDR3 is TGTGCCAGCAGCTTAGCCCCGGACAGCCTCGCCGGACTAGCCAAAAACATTCAGTACTTC. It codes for CASSLAPDSLAGLAKNIQYF.

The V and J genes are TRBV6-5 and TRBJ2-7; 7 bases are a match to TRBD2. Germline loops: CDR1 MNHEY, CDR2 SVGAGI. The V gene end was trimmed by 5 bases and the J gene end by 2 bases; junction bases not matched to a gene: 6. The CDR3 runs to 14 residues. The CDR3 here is CASSRDYITYEQYF. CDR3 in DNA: TGTGCCAGCAGTAGGGACTACATTACCTACGAGCAGTACTTC.

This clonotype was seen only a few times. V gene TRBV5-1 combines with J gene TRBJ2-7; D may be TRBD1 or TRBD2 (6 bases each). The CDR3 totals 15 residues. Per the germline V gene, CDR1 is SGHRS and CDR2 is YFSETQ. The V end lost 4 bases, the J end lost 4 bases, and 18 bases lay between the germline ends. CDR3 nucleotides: TGCGCCAGCAGCGGTGCGGGGACACTGACTTACGAGCAGTACTTC. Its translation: CASSGAGTLTYEQYF.

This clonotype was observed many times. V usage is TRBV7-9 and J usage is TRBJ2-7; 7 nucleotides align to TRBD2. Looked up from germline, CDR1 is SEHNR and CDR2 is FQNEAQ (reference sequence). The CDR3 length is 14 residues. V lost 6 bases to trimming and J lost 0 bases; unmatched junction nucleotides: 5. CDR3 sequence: CASRNGGSSYEQYF. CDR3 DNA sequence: TGTGCCAGCAGGAACGGGGGGAGCTCCTACGAGCAGTACTTC.

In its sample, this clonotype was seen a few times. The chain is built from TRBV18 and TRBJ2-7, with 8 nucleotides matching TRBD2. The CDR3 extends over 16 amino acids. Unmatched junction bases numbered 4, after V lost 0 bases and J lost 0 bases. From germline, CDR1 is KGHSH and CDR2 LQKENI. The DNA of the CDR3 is TGTGCCAGCTCACCACCCAGCGGGAGAAGCTCCTACGAGCAGTACTTC. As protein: CASSPPSGRSSYEQYF.

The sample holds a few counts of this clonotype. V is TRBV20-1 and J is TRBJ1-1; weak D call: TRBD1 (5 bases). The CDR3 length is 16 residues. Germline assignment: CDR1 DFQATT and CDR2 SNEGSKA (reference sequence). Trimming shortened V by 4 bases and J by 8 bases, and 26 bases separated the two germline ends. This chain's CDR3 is CSAIGLKGRGVPEAFF. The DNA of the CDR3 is TGCAGTGCTATAGGGTTGAAGGGGAGGGGCGTCCCCGAAGCTTTCTTT.

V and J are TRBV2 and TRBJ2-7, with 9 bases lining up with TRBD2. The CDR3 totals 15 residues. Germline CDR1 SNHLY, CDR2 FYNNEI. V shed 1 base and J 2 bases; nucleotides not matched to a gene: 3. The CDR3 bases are TGTGCCAGCAGTGAAGGAGCGGGAGGCCCCTACGAGCAGTACTTC. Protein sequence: CASSEGAGGPYEQYF.

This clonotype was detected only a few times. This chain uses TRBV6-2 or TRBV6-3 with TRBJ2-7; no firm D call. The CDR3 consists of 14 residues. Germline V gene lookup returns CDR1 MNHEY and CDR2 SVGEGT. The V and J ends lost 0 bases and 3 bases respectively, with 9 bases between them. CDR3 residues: CASSYSELIYEQYF. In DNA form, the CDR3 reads TGTGCCAGCAGTTACTCCGAGCTCATCTACGAGCAGTACTTC.

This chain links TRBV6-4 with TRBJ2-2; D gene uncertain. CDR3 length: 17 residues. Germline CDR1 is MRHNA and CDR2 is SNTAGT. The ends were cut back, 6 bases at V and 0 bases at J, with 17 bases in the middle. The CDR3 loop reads CASRAPFRRPNTGELFF. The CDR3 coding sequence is TGTGCCAGCAGGGCTCCATTCAGGCGCCCGAACACCGGGGAGCTGTTTTTT.

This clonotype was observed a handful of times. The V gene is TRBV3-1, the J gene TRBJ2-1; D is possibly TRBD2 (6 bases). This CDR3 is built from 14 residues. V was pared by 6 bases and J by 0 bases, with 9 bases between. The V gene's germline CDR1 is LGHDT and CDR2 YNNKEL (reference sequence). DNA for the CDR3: TGTGCCAGCAGGGACGGGGGCTCCTACAATGAGCAGTTCTTC. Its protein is CASRDGGSYNEQFF.

CDR3 sequence reads: CASSQDWGEDTQYF. CDR3 nucleotides: TGCGCCAGCAGCCAAGATTGGGGTGAAGATACGCAGTATTTT. The J gene is TRBJ2-3, the V gene TRBV4-1, with D uncertain. This CDR3 contains 14 residues. The ends were cut back, 0 bases at V and 5 bases at J, with 9 bases in the middle. Germline V lookup: CDR1 MGHRA, CDR2 YSYEKL.

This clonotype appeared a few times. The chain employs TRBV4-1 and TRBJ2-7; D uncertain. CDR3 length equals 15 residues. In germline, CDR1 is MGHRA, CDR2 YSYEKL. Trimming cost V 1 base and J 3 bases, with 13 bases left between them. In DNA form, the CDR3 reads TGCGCCAGCAGCCAAGCTATCACAGTATACTACGAGCAGTACTTC. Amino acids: CASSQAITVYYEQYF.

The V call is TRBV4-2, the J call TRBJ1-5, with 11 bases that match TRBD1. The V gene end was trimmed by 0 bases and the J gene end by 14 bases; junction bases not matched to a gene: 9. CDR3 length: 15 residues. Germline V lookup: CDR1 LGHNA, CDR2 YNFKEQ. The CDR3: CASSQETGTGGPEHF. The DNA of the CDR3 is TGTGCCAGCAGCCAAGAAACCGGGACAGGGGGTCCGGAGCATTTT.

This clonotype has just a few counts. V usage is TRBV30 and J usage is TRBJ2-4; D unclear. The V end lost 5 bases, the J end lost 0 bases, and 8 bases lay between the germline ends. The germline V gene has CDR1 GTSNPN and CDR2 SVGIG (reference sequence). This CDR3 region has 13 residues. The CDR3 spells CAWLSLAKNIQYF. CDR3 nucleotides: TGTGCCTGGTTGAGTCTAGCCAAAAACATTCAGTACTTC.

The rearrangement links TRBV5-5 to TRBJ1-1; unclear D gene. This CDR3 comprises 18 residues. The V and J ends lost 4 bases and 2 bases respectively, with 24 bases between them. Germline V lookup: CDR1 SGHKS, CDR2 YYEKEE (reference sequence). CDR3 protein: CASSHSDPKEGINTEAFF. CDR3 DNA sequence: TGTGCCAGCAGCCACAGTGACCCTAAGGAGGGTATTAACACTGAAGCTTTCTTT.

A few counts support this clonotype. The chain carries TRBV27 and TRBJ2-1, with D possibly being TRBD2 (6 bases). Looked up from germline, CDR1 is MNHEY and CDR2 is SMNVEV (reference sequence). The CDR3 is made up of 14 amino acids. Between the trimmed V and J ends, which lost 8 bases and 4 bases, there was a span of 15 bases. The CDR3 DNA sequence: TGTGCCAGCGGCGGGGACGGACTATACAATGAGCAGTTCTTC. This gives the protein CASGGDGLYNEQFF.

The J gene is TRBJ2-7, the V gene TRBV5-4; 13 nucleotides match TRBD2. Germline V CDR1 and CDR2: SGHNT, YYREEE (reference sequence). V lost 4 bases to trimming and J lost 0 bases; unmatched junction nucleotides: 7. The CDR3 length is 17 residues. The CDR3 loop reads CASSPGLAGTPSYEQYF. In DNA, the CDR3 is TGTGCCAGCAGCCCGGGACTAGCGGGAACTCCCTCCTACGAGCAGTACTTC.

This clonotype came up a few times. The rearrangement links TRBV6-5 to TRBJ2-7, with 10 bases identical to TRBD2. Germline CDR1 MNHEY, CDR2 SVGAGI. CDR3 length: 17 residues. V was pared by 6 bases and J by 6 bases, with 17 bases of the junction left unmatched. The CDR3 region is CASSSWLAGAGVVEQYF. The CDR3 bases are TGTGCCAGCAGCTCCTGGCTAGCGGGAGCGGGAGTCGTCGAGCAGTACTTC.

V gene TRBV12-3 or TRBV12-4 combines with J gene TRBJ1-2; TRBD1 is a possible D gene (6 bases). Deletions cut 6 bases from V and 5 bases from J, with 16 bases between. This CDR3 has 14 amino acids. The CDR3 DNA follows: TGTGCCAGCAGAGACCGGGACAACCATTATGGCTACACCTTC. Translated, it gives CASRDRDNHYGYTF.

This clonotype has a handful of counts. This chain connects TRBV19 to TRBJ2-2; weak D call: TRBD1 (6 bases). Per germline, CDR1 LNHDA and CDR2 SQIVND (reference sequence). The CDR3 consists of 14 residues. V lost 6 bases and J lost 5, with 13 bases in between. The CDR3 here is CASRRTETTGELFF. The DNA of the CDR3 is TGTGCCAGTAGGAGGACAGAGACTACCGGGGAGCTGTTTTTT. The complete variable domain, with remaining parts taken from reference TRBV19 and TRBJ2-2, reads DGGITQSPKYLFRKEGQNVTLSCEQNLNHDAMYWYRQDPGQGLRLIYYSQIVNDFQKGDIAEGYSVSREKKESFPLTVTSAQKNPTAFYLCASRRTETTGELFFGEGSRLTVL.

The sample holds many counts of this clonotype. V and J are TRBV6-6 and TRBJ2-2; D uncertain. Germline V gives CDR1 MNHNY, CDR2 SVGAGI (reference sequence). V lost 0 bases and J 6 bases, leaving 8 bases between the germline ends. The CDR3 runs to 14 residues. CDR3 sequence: CASSYSWGAGELFF. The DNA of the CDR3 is TGTGCCAGCAGTTACTCGTGGGGTGCCGGGGAGCTGTTTTTT.

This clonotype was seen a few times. CDR3 loop: CASNQPGTGALNTEAFF. DNA for the CDR3: TGTGCCAGCAACCAACCCGGGACAGGGGCGCTGAACACTGAAGCTTTCTTT. The chain carries TRBV12-3 or TRBV12-4 and TRBJ1-1; 10 bases fit TRBD1. This CDR3 region has 17 residues. The V segment lost 7 bases and the J segment 0 bases; nucleotides outside the gene matches: 11.

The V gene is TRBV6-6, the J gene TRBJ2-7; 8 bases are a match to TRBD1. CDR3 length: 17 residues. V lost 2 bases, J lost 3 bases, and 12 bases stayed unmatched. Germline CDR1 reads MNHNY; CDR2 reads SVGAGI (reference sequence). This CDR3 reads CASSYQGRTGGYYEQYF. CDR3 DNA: TGTGCCAGCAGTTACCAAGGGAGAACAGGGGGGTACTACGAGCAGTACTTC.

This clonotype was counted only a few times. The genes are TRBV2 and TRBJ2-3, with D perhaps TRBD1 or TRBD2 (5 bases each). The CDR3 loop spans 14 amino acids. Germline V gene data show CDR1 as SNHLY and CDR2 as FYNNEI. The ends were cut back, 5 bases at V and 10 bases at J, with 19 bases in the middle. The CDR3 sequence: CASSRDRGILSQYF. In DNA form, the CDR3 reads TGTGCCAGCAGTAGGGACCGGGGTATATTGTCGCAGTATTTT.

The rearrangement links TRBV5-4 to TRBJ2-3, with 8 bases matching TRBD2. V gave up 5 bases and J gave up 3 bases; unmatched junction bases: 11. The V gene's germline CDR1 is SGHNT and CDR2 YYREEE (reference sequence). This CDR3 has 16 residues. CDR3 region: CASRTGAASGTDTQYF. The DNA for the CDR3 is TGTGCCAGCAGGACCGGCGCGGCTAGCGGGACAGATACGCAGTATTTT.

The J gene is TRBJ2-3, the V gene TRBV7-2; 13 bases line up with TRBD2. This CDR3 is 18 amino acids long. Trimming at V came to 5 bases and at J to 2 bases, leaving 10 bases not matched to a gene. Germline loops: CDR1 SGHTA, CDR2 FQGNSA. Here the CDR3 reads CASSLTSLAGGPTDTQYF. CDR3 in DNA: TGTGCCAGCAGCCTAACGTCACTAGCGGGAGGGCCCACAGATACGCAGTATTTT.

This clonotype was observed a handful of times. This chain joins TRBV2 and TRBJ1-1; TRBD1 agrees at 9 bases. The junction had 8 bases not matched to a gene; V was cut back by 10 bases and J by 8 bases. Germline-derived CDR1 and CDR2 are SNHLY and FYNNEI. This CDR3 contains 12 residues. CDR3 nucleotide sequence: TGTGCCAAAGGGACAGGGTATTCCGAAGCTTTCTTT. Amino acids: CAKGTGYSEAFF.